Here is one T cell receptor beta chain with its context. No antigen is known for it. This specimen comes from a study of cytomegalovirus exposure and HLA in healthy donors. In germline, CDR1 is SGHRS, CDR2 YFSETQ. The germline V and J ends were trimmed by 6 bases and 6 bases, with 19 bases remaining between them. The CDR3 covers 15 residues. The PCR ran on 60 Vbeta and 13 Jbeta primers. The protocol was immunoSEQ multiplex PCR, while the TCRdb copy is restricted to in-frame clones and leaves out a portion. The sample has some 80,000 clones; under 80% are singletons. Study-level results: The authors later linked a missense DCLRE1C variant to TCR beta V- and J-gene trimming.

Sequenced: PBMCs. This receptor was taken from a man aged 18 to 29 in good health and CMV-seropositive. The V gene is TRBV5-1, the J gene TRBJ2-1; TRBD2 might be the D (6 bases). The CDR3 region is CASTTRPGLLNEQFF. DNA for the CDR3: TGCGCCAGCACAACACGCCCGGGACTCCTCAATGAGCAGTTCTTC. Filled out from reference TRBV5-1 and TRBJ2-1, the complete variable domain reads KAGVTQTPRYLIKTRGQQVTLSCSPISGHRSVSWYQQTPGQGLQFLFEYFSETQRNKGNFPGRFSGRQFSNSRSEMNVSTLELGDSALYLCASTTRPGLLNEQFFGPGTRLTVL.